A selection of T cell receptor beta chains follows, all from one sample in a study of beta chain features in type 1 diabetes. Sequenced by immunoSEQ multiplex PCR; TCRdb stores in-frame clones only, minus some. The repertoire includes approximately 400,000 clones, more than 12% of them detected once, and about 0.019% sits in the top ten. The sequenced material came from naive CD4+ T cells from blood. These receptors came from a woman between 18 and 29 years old in good health. Each CDR3 is given with its conserved first and last residue. Fields, in order: V gene, D gene, J gene, clone size, CDR3 protein, CDR3 DNA. The D gene is left open where the match is weak. Some rows have no size entry. The others give once, few or many, or a class for an expanded clone.

v_call: TRBV29-1
d_call: .
j_call: TRBJ1-5
clone_size: .
cdr3_aa: CSVSYGNNQPQHF
cdr3_nt: TGCAGCGTTAGCTACGGGAACAATCAGCCCCAGCATTTT

v_call: TRBV30
d_call: .
j_call: TRBJ1-2
clone_size: .
cdr3_aa: CAWSVDRLNYGYTF
cdr3_nt: TGTGCCTGGAGTGTAGACAGACTTAACTATGGCTACACCTTC

v_call: TRBV7-2
d_call: .
j_call: TRBJ2-5
clone_size: .
cdr3_aa: CASSQKETQYF
cdr3_nt: TGTGCCAGCAGTCAGAAAGAGACCCAGTACTTC

v_call: TRBV5-6
d_call: TRBD1
j_call: TRBJ1-3
clone_size: few
cdr3_aa: CASTRQGTGNTIYF
cdr3_nt: TGTGCCAGCACCCGACAGGGAACTGGAAACACCATATATTTT

v_call: TRBV9
d_call: TRBD2
j_call: TRBJ2-7
clone_size: .
cdr3_aa: CASSPTLAGGGEQYF
cdr3_nt: TGTGCCAGCAGCCCAACTCTAGCGGGAGGCGGCGAGCAGTACTTC

v_call: TRBV5-1
d_call: TRBD2
j_call: TRBJ2-1
clone_size: .
cdr3_aa: CASSLATSASYNEQFF
cdr3_nt: TGCGCCAGCAGCTTGGCCACTAGCGCCTCCTACAATGAGCAGTTCTTC

v_call: TRBV28
d_call: .
j_call: TRBJ2-4
clone_size: .
cdr3_aa: CASSIRGTQNIQYF
cdr3_nt: TGTGCCAGCAGTATACGCGGGACCCAAAACATTCAGTACTTC

v_call: TRBV29-1
d_call: TRBD1
j_call: TRBJ2-3
clone_size: .
cdr3_aa: CSVGQGWANTQYF
cdr3_nt: TGCAGCGTGGGACAGGGGTGGGCAAATACGCAGTATTTT

v_call: TRBV10-3
d_call: .
j_call: TRBJ1-1
clone_size: few
cdr3_aa: CATQTGFTEAFF
cdr3_nt: TGTGCCACCCAGACGGGATTCACTGAAGCTTTCTTT

v_call: TRBV18
d_call: TRBD1
j_call: TRBJ2-5
clone_size: .
cdr3_aa: CASSPTGDRQETQYF
cdr3_nt: TGTGCCAGCTCACCGACCGGGGACAGACAAGAGACCCAGTACTTC

v_call: TRBV9
d_call: .
j_call: TRBJ1-4
clone_size: few
cdr3_aa: CASSVNVGLGEKLFF
cdr3_nt: TGTGCCAGCAGCGTAAATGTGGGACTGGGTGAAAAACTGTTTTTT

v_call: TRBV30
d_call: TRBD2
j_call: TRBJ2-1
clone_size: few
cdr3_aa: CAWGRSGSLNNEQFF
cdr3_nt: TGTGCCTGGGGTCGGAGCGGGAGTCTCAACAATGAGCAGTTCTTC

v_call: TRBV7-3
d_call: .
j_call: TRBJ2-3
clone_size: few
cdr3_aa: CASSSTPGADTQYF
cdr3_nt: TGTGCCAGCAGCTCAACCCCAGGGGCAGATACGCAGTATTTT

v_call: TRBV11-2
d_call: TRBD2
j_call: TRBJ2-3
clone_size: few
cdr3_aa: CASSPRLAGDYTDTQYF
cdr3_nt: TGTGCCAGCAGCCCCCGACTAGCGGGAGACTACACAGATACGCAGTATTTT

v_call: TRBV28
d_call: .
j_call: TRBJ2-3
clone_size: .
cdr3_aa: CASRSTPVGGTQYF
cdr3_nt: TGTGCCAGCAGATCCACTCCCGTGGGCGGGACGCAGTATTTT

v_call: TRBV14
d_call: .
j_call: TRBJ1-2
clone_size: few
cdr3_aa: CASSRLAGEGYTF
cdr3_nt: TGTGCCAGCAGCCGCCTGGCGGGAGAAGGCTACACCTTC

v_call: TRBV18
d_call: .
j_call: TRBJ2-5
clone_size: few
cdr3_aa: CASSPPNREGETQYF
cdr3_nt: TGTGCCAGCTCACCACCGAACAGGGAGGGAGAGACCCAGTACTTC

v_call: TRBV29-1
d_call: .
j_call: TRBJ2-6
clone_size: few
cdr3_aa: CSVREHGANVLTF
cdr3_nt: TGCAGCGTCCGGGAGCACGGGGCCAACGTCCTGACTTTC

v_call: TRBV6-1
d_call: TRBD1
j_call: TRBJ2-7
clone_size: .
cdr3_aa: CASSDAGTGANEQYF
cdr3_nt: TGTGCCAGCAGTGACGCCGGGACAGGGGCAAACGAGCAGTACTTC

v_call: TRBV30
d_call: TRBD1
j_call: TRBJ2-7
clone_size: few
cdr3_aa: CAWVTDRGREQYF
cdr3_nt: TGTGCCTGGGTCACTGACAGGGGACGGGAGCAGTACTTC

v_call: TRBV23-1
d_call: .
j_call: TRBJ2-5
clone_size: few
cdr3_aa: CASSPKKVQRNQETQYF
cdr3_nt: TGCGCCAGCAGCCCTAAGAAGGTTCAGCGCAACCAAGAGACCCAGTACTTC

v_call: TRBV29-1
d_call: .
j_call: TRBJ2-7
clone_size: .
cdr3_aa: CSSRDGPTYEQYF
cdr3_nt: TGCAGCTCCCGGGATGGACCGACCTACGAGCAGTACTTC

v_call: TRBV7-6
d_call: TRBD2
j_call: TRBJ2-5
clone_size: few
cdr3_aa: CASSRGTSDVETQYF
cdr3_nt: TGTGCCAGCAGCCGAGGGACTAGCGATGTGGAGACCCAGTACTTC

v_call: TRBV19
d_call: .
j_call: TRBJ2-7
clone_size: few
cdr3_aa: CASSMSRNEQYF
cdr3_nt: TGTGCCAGTAGTATGTCCAGGAACGAGCAGTACTTC

v_call: TRBV5-6
d_call: .
j_call: TRBJ1-2
clone_size: few
cdr3_aa: CASSLKWTVLYTF
cdr3_nt: TGTGCCAGCAGCCTGAAATGGACAGTACTCTACACCTTC

v_call: TRBV9
d_call: .
j_call: TRBJ2-1
clone_size: .
cdr3_aa: CASSVGRESIHEQFF
cdr3_nt: TGTGCCAGCAGCGTAGGGAGGGAGTCGATCCATGAGCAGTTCTTC